Below are 2 T cell receptor beta chains sequenced from a single sample in a study of T-cell memory formation after mild COVID-19. TCRdb reprocessed the 5' RACE reads via MiXCR and lists one record per CDR3 protein. Of 350,000 to 450,000 distinct CDR3 sequences in the sample, around 28% were seen once. Sequenced material: PBMCs or a T cell subset sorted from them (not recorded which). The receptors were gathered from an adult woman who had mild COVID-19 (a few samples of this study predate the infection). Cell type and time point are not known.

This clonotype has only a few counts. This chain links TRBV9 with TRBJ1-2; D is undetermined. Germline V gives CDR1 SGDLS, CDR2 YYNGEE. V lost 1 base to trimming and J lost 4 bases, with 8 bases between them. CDR3 length: 13 residues. The CDR3 is CASSVSAAYGYTF. The CDR3 coding sequence is TGTGCCAGCAGCGTATCGGCAGCCTATGGCTACACCTTC. The full variable domain, in which reference TRBV9 and TRBJ1-2 provide the parts outside the CDR3, is DSGVTQTPKHLITATGQRVTLRCSPRSGDLSVYWYQQSLDQGLQFLIQYYNGEERAKGNILERFSAQQFPDLHSELNLSSLELGDSALYFCASSVSAAYGYTFGSGTRLTVV.

The DNA of the CDR3 is TGTGCCAGCAGCTTAGACAGGACAGGGGGGCTCTACGAGCAGTACTTC. Translating it yields CASSLDRTGGLYEQYF. This chain joins TRBV7-2 and TRBJ2-7; 10 nucleotides align to TRBD1. CDR1 is SGHTA and CDR2 is FQGNSA in the germline V gene. The CDR3 is 16 amino acids. With 1 base clipped from V and 3 bases from J, the junction kept 6 bases outside the gene matches.